The entry that follows covers one T cell receptor (beta chain) sequence. No base quality information exists; no much larger clone differs at one position. This record comes from a study of T cells in tuberculosis (dated by TCRdb to 2017 to 2018). For context, the study as a whole: To characterize T cells specific for the mycobacterial lipid antigen glucose monomycolate (GMM), the study used CD1B tetramers together with high-throughput TCR immunosequencing.

PBMC were thawed, rested overnight, stained with a GMM-loaded CD1B tetramer, a Live/Dead dye and anti-CD3, and then sorted on a FACS Aria II. C32 glucose monomycolate purified from Rhodococcus equi was loaded onto CD1B tetramers. Before cryopreservation, the PBMC later used for tetramer sorting had been depleted of CD14-expressing monocytes as part of a separate study. From each donor, approximately 91,000 tetramer-negative cells were sorted and analyzed together with the tetramer-positive cells. Antigen-specific T cells were sorted from a handful of healthy South African adults using GMM-loaded CD1B tetramers. TCR-alpha and TCR-beta chains were sequenced unpaired, so chain pairing information was not available. TCR libraries were generated with the immunoSEQ multiplex PCR assay, using TCR-beta and/or TCR-alpha/delta assays for each sample. The amplified TCR libraries were sequenced using the Illumina high-throughput platform. The paper's processing steps were these. Clustering and dimensionality reduction relied on pairwise TCRdist distances among GMM-specific receptors from T cells that were either sorted ex vivo or expanded in vitro. Sequence motifs, defined by gene usage and CDR3 content, were tested for enrichment in tetramer-positive compared with tetramer-negative populations. Entries here come from immuneACCESS through TCRdb and include only in-frame sequences with V and J called. Some clones fail to appear in such tables; in the studies checked, an unresolved V gene covers under half of the shortfall, and the cause of the remainder is unknown. V and J calls and clone size are given by that table; D and trimming were obtained from the DNA. This sample comprises some 60,000 clones, 81% of them detected only once. About 13% of the sample goes to the ten largest clones.

Broad study findings and their caveats: T cells binding the CD1B-GMM tetramer with low affinity may have been missed by the stringent sort gate.

The CDR3 contains 14 residues, cysteine and phenylalanine counted. Only CDR3 DNA remains: 42 bases, in frame from the first base. Taken from the germline V gene (reference sequence), the CDR1 and CDR2 loops are MNHEY and SMNVEV. The germline V and J ends show losses of 8 bases and 5 bases respectively, and no gene match explains 11 bases of the junction. This TCR came from an adult woman with latent tuberculosis. This chain is built from TRBV27 and TRBJ2-7, and 8 junction bases match TRBD1. Sequenced material: CD1b-GMM tetramer-negative cells sorted from PBMCs. The cell subset or site label corresponds to: T cells not binding CD1B-GMM tetramer, sorted from same donor. The base sequence is TGTGCCAGCTCTAAATGGGGGACAGGAGACGAGCAGTACTTC. Its protein product is CASSKWGTGDEQYF.